This T cell receptor (beta chain) was obtained from a study of cytomegalovirus exposure and HLA in healthy donors. Unmatched junction bases numbered 4, after V lost 4 bases and J lost 5 bases. From germline, CDR1 is SGHTA and CDR2 FQGTGA. This CDR3 region has 14 residues. It was with 60 Vbeta and 13 Jbeta primers that the PCR ran. Here immunoSEQ multiplex PCR was the method, and the copy in TCRdb shows in-frame clones only, minus some. Across around 50,000 clones, the top ten clones capture approximately 2.1% of the sample. The sequence came from a female donor in good health and CMV-seronegative. Sequenced sample: PBMCs. V gene TRBV7-3 combines with J gene TRBJ1-1; 10 nucleotides match TRBD1. CDR3 coding DNA: TGTGCCAGCAGCTCCGGGACAGGGGTGACTGAAGCTTTCTTT. This sequence encodes CASSSGTGVTEAFF.